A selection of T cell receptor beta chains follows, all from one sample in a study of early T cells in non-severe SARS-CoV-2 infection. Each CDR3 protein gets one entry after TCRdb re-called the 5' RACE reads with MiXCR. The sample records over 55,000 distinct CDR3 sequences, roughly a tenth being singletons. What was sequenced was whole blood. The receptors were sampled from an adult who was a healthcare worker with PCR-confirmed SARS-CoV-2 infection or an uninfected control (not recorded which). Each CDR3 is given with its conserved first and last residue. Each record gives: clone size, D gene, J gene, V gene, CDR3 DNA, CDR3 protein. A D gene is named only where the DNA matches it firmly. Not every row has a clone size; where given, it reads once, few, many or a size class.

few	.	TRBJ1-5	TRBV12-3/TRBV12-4	TGTGCCAGCAGTTTAGTTCGAGGGCAGGGGATTCAGCCCCAGCATTTT	CASSLVRGQGIQPQHF
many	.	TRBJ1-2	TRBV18	TGTGCCAGCTCGCCGGAGGGGGGCTATGGCTACACCTTC	CASSPEGGYGYTF
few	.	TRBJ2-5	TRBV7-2	TGTGCCAGCCGCCGATCCACAGCAGGGTCCCAGTACTTC	CASRRSTAGSQYF
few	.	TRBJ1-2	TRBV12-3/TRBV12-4	TGTGCCAGCAGTTTTAGGGATGGCTACACCTTC	CASSFRDGYTF
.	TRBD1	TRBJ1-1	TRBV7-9	TGTGCCAGCAGTCCGGACAGGGGGATGAACACTGAAGCTTTCTTT	CASSPDRGMNTEAFF
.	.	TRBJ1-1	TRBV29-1	TGCAGCGCCCATGGGTACACTGAAGCTTTCTTT	CSAHGYTEAFF
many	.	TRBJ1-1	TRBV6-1	TGTGCCAGCAGTGAAGGGTATGGTCAGGCGTTGATGAACACTGAAGCTTTCTTT	CASSEGYGQALMNTEAFF
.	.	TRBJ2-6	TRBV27	TGTGCCAGCAGTTTTAACGGGGTGCCCTCTGGGGCCAACGTCCTGACTTTC	CASSFNGVPSGANVLTF
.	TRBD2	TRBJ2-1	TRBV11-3	TGTGCCAGCAGCACCAGGACTAGCCCTGAGCAGTTCTTC	CASSTRTSPEQFF
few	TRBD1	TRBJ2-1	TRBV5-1	TGCGCCAGCAGCCCGCAGGGGGCCGATGAGCAGTTCTTC	CASSPQGADEQFF
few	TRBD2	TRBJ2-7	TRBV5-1	TGCGCCAGCAGCTTGAGGCTAGCGGGAGGCAACCCCTACGAGCAGTACTTC	CASSLRLAGGNPYEQYF
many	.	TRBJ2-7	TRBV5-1	TGCGCCAGCAGCTTGGAGGGTTCCACCTACGAGCAGTACTTC	CASSLEGSTYEQYF
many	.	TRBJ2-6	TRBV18	TGTGCCAGCTCACCACCGGGGGCCAACGTCCTGACTTTC	CASSPPGANVLTF
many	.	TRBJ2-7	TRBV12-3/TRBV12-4	TGCGACGGAAGGGGAGACCCGACTCCCTACGAGCAGTACTTC	CDGRGDPTPYEQYF
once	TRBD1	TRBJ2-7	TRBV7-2	TGTGCCAGGAGCATAGGGACAGGGTCCTACGAGCAGTACTTC	CARSIGTGSYEQYF
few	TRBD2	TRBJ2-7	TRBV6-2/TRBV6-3	TGTGCCACCCTCGCCGGGACTAGCGGGAGGTTCTACGAGCAGTACTTC	CATLAGTSGRFYEQYF
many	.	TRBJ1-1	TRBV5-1	TGCGCCAGCAGCTTTATCCTTGGGGCGACTGAAGCTTTCTTT	CASSFILGATEAFF
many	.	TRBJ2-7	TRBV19	TGTGCCAGTAGTACCCAGGGGTTCTCCTACGAGCAGTACTTC	CASSTQGFSYEQYF
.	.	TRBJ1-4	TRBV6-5	TGTGCCAGCAGTATTACAGGAGGTTCCGATGAAAAACTGTTTTTT	CASSITGGSDEKLFF
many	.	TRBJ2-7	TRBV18	TGTGCCAGCTCACCACGAGGGCCGAAGGACGAGCAGTACTTC	CASSPRGPKDEQYF
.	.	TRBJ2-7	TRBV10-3	TGTGCCATCAGTGTTCTCCGGACGGCAGCTGACGAGCAGTACTTC	CAISVLRTAADEQYF
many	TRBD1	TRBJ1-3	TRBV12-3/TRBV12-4	TGTGCCAGCAGTTTAGTACAGGGGTTCTCTGGAAACACCATATATTTT	CASSLVQGFSGNTIYF